A selection of T cell receptor beta chains follows, all from one sample in a study of control samples from healthy donors and cancer patients. Assay used: immunoSEQ multiplex PCR; TCRdb lists only in-frame clones, some missing. The sample lists about 52,000 clones, 95% occurring once. Source material: blood. The receptors were sampled from a man aged 30-40 years in good health. CDR3s leave out the opening cysteine and the closing phenylalanine or tryptophan. Fields, in order: J gene, V gene, CDR3 protein.

>TRBJ2-7|TRBV11-2
ASKLSGGLYEQY
>TRBJ1-1|TRBV29-1
SVEVSGSTEAF
>TRBJ1-4|TRBV27
ASRWAGPNEKLF
>TRBJ1-2|TRBV27
ATRAFLGRYYGYT
>TRBJ2-7|TRBV10-3
AISPWTATYEQY
>TRBJ1-2|TRBV24-1
ATSGSRDYGYT
>TRBJ2-2|TRBV28
ASNDRGRTGELF
>TRBJ1-6|TRBV28
ASSLEFSSYNSPLH
>TRBJ2-6|TRBV15
ATSRDRGSGANVLT
>TRBJ1-1|TRBV9
ASSVDGNTEAF
>TRBJ2-7|TRBV27
ASSFGQGVDEQY
>TRBJ1-2|TRBV30
AWSVTHRSLLGYT
>TRBJ1-4|TRBV4-2
ASAEGPTNEKLF
>TRBJ2-2|TRBV5-4
ASSLDPSPGELF
>TRBJ1-2|TRBV11-1
ASGTRRAQGYT
>TRBJ1-2|TRBV6-5
ASSYSGSPGSGGYT
>TRBJ2-2|TRBV10-2
ASSEGGTGELF
>TRBJ1-5|TRBV19
ASSAGTGGNQPQH
>TRBJ1-1|TRBV5-4
ASSLEKHTEAF
>TRBJ2-7|TRBV9
ASSARQGYEQY
>TRBJ2-3|TRBV30
AWSVGDTQY
>TRBJ1-4|TRBV10-3
AISDGQLGLQTNEKLF
>TRBJ2-1|TRBV5-1
ASSPLGLAGDEQF
>TRBJ2-1|TRBV14
ASSQTTPTSGSDNEQF
>TRBJ2-6|TRBV15
ATTGTLPSGANVLT
>TRBJ2-7|TRBV27
ASSYTPSGLAGAAEQY
>TRBJ2-5|TRBV28
ASSLGTSDQETQY
>TRBJ2-3|TRBV9
ASSPRGGSDTQY
>TRBJ2-5|TRBV3-1/TRBV3-2
ASSQGFASVETQY
>TRBJ1-1|TRBV30
AWSVLGQVAF
>TRBJ2-7|TRBV13
ASSSRQGLKTPYEQY
>TRBJ1-1|TRBV28
ASSLTGILNTEAF
>TRBJ2-2|TRBV4-1
ASSLDGELF
>TRBJ2-7|TRBV5-1
ASSLRTGGREQY
>TRBJ1-2|TRBV18
ASSPRTDLSGYT
>TRBJ2-7|TRBV9
ASSPRDSYYEQY
>TRBJ1-5|TRBV6-5
ASSYRERSNQPQH
>TRBJ2-7|TRBV12-5
ASGSRQESPYEQY
>TRBJ1-6|TRBV2
ASTSRVDSPLH
>TRBJ1-2|TRBV6-5
ASTPGGPRGYT
>TRBJ1-2|TRBV24-1
ATSPGSANYGYT
>TRBJ1-6|TRBV7-2
ASSLGDTGYNSPLH
>TRBJ2-2|TRBV6-4
ASSGTSGSNTGELF
>TRBJ2-2|TRBV27
ASSLDGWNTGELF
>TRBJ1-2|TRBV5-4
ASSLVGVPNYGYT
>TRBJ1-5|TRBV15
ATSRDEGLDQPQH
>TRBJ2-3|TRBV5-1
ASSLSLVDTQY
>TRBJ1-5|TRBV11-2
ASSFILARTVSNQPQH
>TRBJ2-7|TRBV28
ASSLRGLGYEQY
>TRBJ2-5|TRBV5-6
ATGLAGEETQY
>TRBJ1-6|TRBV30
AWSVRAGRSSPLH
>TRBJ1-6|TRBV2
ASKEPGHGNSPLH
>TRBJ1-1|TRBV29-1
SADRGLGTEAF